This T cell receptor beta chain was observed in a study of OX40 agonist ivuxolimab in advanced cancers. Looking at the study overall: As their treatment, patients were administered ivuxolimab, an agonistic anti-OX40 (CD134) antibody. Across the patients, intravenous ivuxolimab was delivered every 2 weeks at 0.01 to 10 mg/kg. The study reported partial responses in three patients: one hepatocellular carcinoma, two cutaneous melanoma.

This CDR3 is 17 amino acids long. Trimming removed 4 bases from V and 3 bases from J; junction bases left unmatched: 10. Germline V gives CDR1 MNHEY, CDR2 SMNVEV (reference sequence). A note on this clone: Its antigen is as yet unknown.

Clones were sequenced by immunoSEQ multiplex PCR, and TCRdb holds only the in-frame ones, with some missing. The data show about 50,000 clones, with 89% seen just once and about 6% held by the top ten. Study findings and constraints: CD4+ T cells averaged fewer expanded clones than CD8+ T cells.

This specimen was CD4+ or CD8+ T cells sorted from blood, taken in a trial of the OX40 agonist ivuxolimab. The clonotype originates from an adult with an advanced solid tumor such as melanoma, head and neck, liver or kidney cancer. This chain connects TRBV27 to TRBJ2-7; TRBD2 aligns across 12 bases. CDR3 sequence (DNA): TGTGCCAGCAGTTCCACCGGGACTAGCGGGCTGGACTACGAGCAGTACTTC. This sequence encodes CASSSTGTSGLDYEQYF.